One and the same sample provided the 5 T cell receptor beta chains below, sequenced in a study of beta chain features in type 1 diabetes. Whole-study findings and limits: In every one of the four CD4+ subsets, TCRB CDR3s were moderately but significantly shorter in Type 1 diabetes patients.

Their recognized antigens are unknown. The whole isolated RNA underwent reverse transcription, so sequencing captured expressed TCRB transcripts. Generated by immunoSEQ multiplex PCR, the TCRdb table keeps only in-frame clones and is missing some. The profile shows around 250,000 clones, about 15% of them singletons. The sample consisted of naive CD4+ T cells from blood. Every receptor here comes from a man aged 25 to 45 with type 1 diabetes.

This clone has just a few counts. The chain couples TRBV19 to TRBJ2-3, with D maybe TRBD1 (5 bases). V gave up 0 bases and J gave up 1 base, with 17 bases separating them. CDR1 is LNHDA, CDR2 SQIVND, per germline (reference sequence). This CDR3 has 18 residues. DNA for the CDR3: TGTGCCAGTAGTATAGACAACCACGGACAAGGGGGCACAGATACGCAGTATTTT. This encodes CASSIDNHGQGGTDTQYF.

This clone was counted a single time. This sequence joins TRBV5-1 and TRBJ1-1; 7 bases fit TRBD1. The CDR3 extends over 16 amino acids. The germline V gene encodes CDR1 SGHRS and CDR2 YFSETQ. V trimming: 1 base; J trimming: 5 bases; junction bases outside the gene matches: 11. CDR3 in DNA: TGCGCCAGCAGCTTGCAGCGGACAGGAGGGGATACTGAAGCTTTCTTT. It translates to CASSLQRTGGDTEAFF. Full variable domain (outside the CDR3, taken from reference TRBV5-1 and TRBJ1-1): KAGVTQTPRYLIKTRGQQVTLSCSPISGHRSVSWYQQTPGQGLQFLFEYFSETQRNKGNFPGRFSGRQFSNSRSEMNVSTLELGDSALYLCASSLQRTGGDTEAFFGQGTRLTVV.

This clone was observed a few times. The chain joins TRBV19 to TRBJ2-1; the D gene is possibly TRBD2 (5 bases). V lost 4 bases, J lost 4 bases, and 14 bases lay in between. There are 15 residues in the CDR3. From germline, CDR1 is LNHDA and CDR2 SQIVND (reference sequence). The CDR3 nucleotides are TGTGCCAGTAGTACTAGCTGGACGACTTACAATGAGCAGTTCTTC. Translated: CASSTSWTTYNEQFF.

The chain joins TRBV6-5 to TRBJ2-5; a possible D gene is TRBD2 (6 bases). Trimming left V 8 bases short and J 5 bases short, with 12 bases between. In germline, CDR1 is MNHEY, CDR2 SVGAGI. This CDR3 region has 12 residues. In DNA, the CDR3 is TGTGCCAGCGGGCGGGGTTGGGAGACCCAGTACTTC. Protein sequence: CASGRGWETQYF.

A few counts support this clone. The CDR3 bases are TGCGCCAGCAGCCAGGGCGGGACCCCCGGGCTTTCCAATGAGCAGTTCTTC. This sequence encodes CASSQGGTPGLSNEQFF. V usage is TRBV4-1 and J usage is TRBJ2-1; D may be TRBD2 (6 bases). V was trimmed by 3 bases and J by 6 bases, leaving 21 bases between them. This CDR3 comprises 17 residues. From germline, CDR1 is MGHRA and CDR2 YSYEKL.